This TCR beta chain derives from a study of CD8+CD57+ T cells in acquired aplastic anemia. Study-level findings and limits: Levels of CD8+ Simpson's diversity were not significantly distinct in patients versus controls.

Concerning this clonotype itself: Antigen unknown.

Profiling that covered TCR beta VDJ and CDR3 relied on genomic DNA as its template. TCRdb called the reads again in MiXCR, with one record for every CDR3 protein. Of 200,000 to 300,000 distinct CDR3 sequences listed, about 44% are singletons. Individuals selected for sequencing had exhibited CD8+CD57+ cell expansion on flow cytometry. Blood was sampled before the patients had received any therapy. This receptor was obtained from a human donor with aplastic anemia. Sequencing was done on a sample of sorted CD4+, CD8+, or CD8+CD57+ T cells (not recorded which) from PBMCs.

The CDR3 region is CASSLEVQGGEAFF. Written as DNA, the CDR3 is TGTGCCAGCAGCTTAGAAGTGCAGGGAGGTGAAGCTTTCTTT. The V call is TRBV7-9, the J call TRBJ1-1, with D perhaps matching TRBD1 (5 bases). The CDR3 loop spans 14 amino acids. Per the germline V gene, CDR1 is SEHNR and CDR2 is FQNEAQ (reference sequence). Trimming pared 1 base from V and 7 bases from J, leaving 13 bases between. Supplemented by reference TRBV7-9 and TRBJ1-1, the full variable domain reads DTGVSQNPRHKITKRGQNVTFRCDPISEHNRLYWYRQTLGQGPEFLTYFQNEAQLEKSRLLSDRFSAERPKGSFSTLEIQRTEQGDSAMYLCASSLEVQGGEAFFGQGTRLTVV.